A selection of T cell receptor beta chains follows, all from one sample in a study of human T cells and chemical hapten exposure. Via MiXCR, TCRdb re-called the RACE reads, giving one row per CDR3 protein. Of around 380,000 distinct CDR3 sequences listed, 5% to 6.5% are singletons. This specimen was whole blood, taken in connection with sensitization to the hapten diphenylcyclopropenone (DPC). All receptors come from a young woman with alopecia areata. Some clones in this sample may be carry-over from other donors' samples. Both conserved end residues are part of each CDR3. A D gene is named only where the DNA matches it firmly. Rows give clone size only sometimes, using once, few, many, or a class for an expanded clone.

CDR3	DNA	V	J	length	size	D
CASSLEGSNTEAFF	TGTGCCAGCAGTTTAGAGGGGTCGAACACTGAAGCTTTCTTT	TRBV27	TRBJ1-1	14	many	.
CACRSNYGYTF	TGTGCTTGCAGGAGTAACTATGGCTACACCTTC	TRBV6-2/TRBV6-3	TRBJ1-2	11	.	.
CASGTISDTQYF	TGTGCCAGCGGGACTATCAGTGATACGCAGTATTTT	TRBV28	TRBJ2-3	12	.	TRBD2
CASSLLASGIKPHNSPLHF	TGTGCCAGCAGCCTACTGGCATCCGGGATCAAACCCCATAATTCACCCCTCCACTTT	TRBV27	TRBJ1-6	19	.	.
CATSSRLAGDTDTQYF	TGTGCCACCAGTTCCCGACTAGCGGGGGACACAGATACGCAGTATTTT	TRBV24-1	TRBJ2-3	16	.	TRBD2
CASSYRGAHLDTQYF	TGTGCCAGCAGCTACAGGGGCGCACACCTAGATACGCAGTATTTT	TRBV7-9	TRBJ2-3	15	.	TRBD1
CASSPGGWSNQPQHF	TGTGCCAGCAGTCCAGGGGGTTGGAGCAATCAGCCCCAGCATTTT	TRBV28	TRBJ1-5	15	few	TRBD1
CASSEALLGQNDF	TGTGCCAGCAGTGAAGCGCTATTGGGACAGAACGATTTC	TRBV6-1	TRBJ2-7	13	many	TRBD1
CASSLETGAGTEAFF	TGTGCCAGCAGCCTCGAAACAGGGGCGGGCACTGAAGCTTTCTTT	TRBV4-2	TRBJ1-1	15	few	TRBD1
CASSPNPGRGTEAFF	TGTGCCAGCAGCCCTAATCCGGGACGCGGCACTGAAGCTTTCTTT	TRBV4-2	TRBJ1-1	15	.	.
CASSQARTGLSYNSPLHF	TGTGCCAGCAGCCAAGCACGGACAGGGCTCTCCTATAATTCACCCCTCCACTTT	TRBV3-1	TRBJ1-6	18	few	TRBD1
CAITTGIEAFF	TGTGCCATAACGACAGGGATTGAAGCTTTCTTT	TRBV6-2/TRBV6-3	TRBJ1-1	11	.	TRBD1
CASSFRRGEGSETQYF	TGTGCCAGCAGCTTTCGCAGGGGGGAGGGATCAGAGACCCAGTACTTC	TRBV7-2	TRBJ2-5	16	many	.
CARYSRTRNTEAFF	TGTGCCAGGTACTCAAGGACAAGGAACACTGAAGCTTTCTTT	TRBV5-6	TRBJ1-1	14	few	.
CASSYLTGRTSTDTQYF	TGTGCCAGCAGTTACCTAACGGGGCGAACTAGCACAGATACGCAGTATTTT	TRBV6-2/TRBV6-3	TRBJ2-3	17	.	.
CASSHGDSSGANVLTF	TGCGCCAGCAGCCACGGGGACAGCTCTGGGGCCAACGTCCTGACTTTC	TRBV5-1	TRBJ2-6	16	few	TRBD1
CASTETGTNSPLHF	TGTGCCAGCACCGAGACAGGAACAAATTCACCCCTCCACTTT	TRBV7-2	TRBJ1-6	14	many	.
CASSSFGTGGYEQYF	TGTGCCAGCAGCTCATTTGGGACAGGGGGCTACGAGCAGTACTTC	TRBV7-2	TRBJ2-7	15	few	TRBD1
CASSPGEYYEQYF	TGTGCCAGCAGCCCCGGGGAGTACTACGAGCAGTACTTC	TRBV3-1	TRBJ2-7	13	.	.
CASSPSLAGLSYGYTF	TGTGCCAGCAGCCCAAGCTTAGCAGGGCTCAGCTATGGCTACACCTTC	TRBV7-2	TRBJ1-2	16	many	.
CASSEDPGYTQYF	TGTGCCAGCAGTGAGGACCCAGGCTATACGCAGTATTTT	TRBV2	TRBJ2-3	13	many	.
CASKGLAGAPSYNEQFF	TGTGCCAGCAAGGGGCTAGCGGGGGCCCCCTCCTACAATGAGCAGTTCTTC	TRBV27	TRBJ2-1	17	few	TRBD2
CSVVKNTEAFF	TGCAGCGTTGTGAAGAACACTGAAGCTTTCTTT	TRBV29-1	TRBJ1-1	11	many	.
CAISESGHTDTQYF	TGTGCCATCAGTGAGTCGGGTCACACAGATACGCAGTATTTT	TRBV10-3	TRBJ2-3	14	few	.
CSARDNTEAFF	TGCAGCGCTCGGGACAACACTGAAGCTTTCTTT	TRBV29-1	TRBJ1-1	11	many	.